This T cell receptor beta chain was obtained from a study of patients and donors after allogeneic stem cell transplantation. Trimming pared 5 bases from V and 0 bases from J, leaving 6 bases between. The length of the CDR3 is 13 residues. CDR1 is SEHNR and CDR2 is FQNEAQ in the germline V gene (reference sequence). Each CDR3 protein is one row after TCRdb ran MiXCR on the RT-PCR reads. The top ten clones hold 2.6% of a sample with under 95,000 distinct CDR3 sequences, around 5% of them seen once. This clonotype has ten or more counts. The chain is built from TRBV7-9 and TRBJ2-3; D ambiguous. This clonotype originated in a human donor who was either an allogeneic HSCT recipient or a stem cell or donor lymphocyte infusion donor (not recorded which). It is not recorded whose cells these are; they may come from a transplant donor. Sequenced: blood, either unsorted or a sorted T cell fraction (not recorded which). CDR3 amino acids: CASSQDSTDTQYF. The CDR3 bases are TGTGCCAGCAGCCAAGATAGCACAGATACGCAGTATTTT. The full variable domain, its missing parts supplied by reference TRBV7-9 and TRBJ2-3, is DTGVSQNPRHKITKRGQNVTFRCDPISEHNRLYWYRQTLGQGPEFLTYFQNEAQLEKSRLLSDRFSAERPKGSFSTLEIQRTEQGDSAMYLCASSQDSTDTQYFGPGTRLTVL.